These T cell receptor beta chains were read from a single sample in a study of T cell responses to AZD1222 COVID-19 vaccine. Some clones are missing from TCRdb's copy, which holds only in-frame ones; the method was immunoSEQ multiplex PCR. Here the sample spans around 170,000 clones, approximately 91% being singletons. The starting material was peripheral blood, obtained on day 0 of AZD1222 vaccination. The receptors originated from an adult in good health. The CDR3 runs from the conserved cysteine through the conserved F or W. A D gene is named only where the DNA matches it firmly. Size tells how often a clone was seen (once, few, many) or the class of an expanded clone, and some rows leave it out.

CDR3aa: CASSPGTGETQYF; CDR3nt: TGTGCCAGCAGTCCCGGGACTGGAGAGACCCAGTACTTC; j_gene: TRBJ2-5; v_gene: TRBV6-4; abundance: -; d_gene: -
CDR3aa: CASSSSGTGSEQYF; CDR3nt: TGTGCCAGCAGTTCCTCGGGGACAGGGTCCGAGCAGTACTTC; j_gene: TRBJ2-7; v_gene: TRBV28; abundance: -; d_gene: TRBD1
CDR3aa: CASSQGLAGGYEQFF; CDR3nt: TGTGCCAGCAGTCAGGGACTAGCGGGGGGTTATGAGCAGTTCTTC; j_gene: TRBJ2-1; v_gene: TRBV2; abundance: -; d_gene: TRBD2
CDR3aa: CASRAPGQLYEQYF; CDR3nt: TGTGCCAGCAGAGCCCCGGGACAACTCTACGAGCAGTACTTC; j_gene: TRBJ2-7; v_gene: TRBV28; abundance: -; d_gene: -
CDR3aa: CASRETALSSYEQYF; CDR3nt: TGTGCCAGCAGGGAGACAGCGCTATCCTCCTACGAGCAGTACTTC; j_gene: TRBJ2-7; v_gene: TRBV6-6; abundance: once; d_gene: -
CDR3aa: CASSQNPSYEQYF; CDR3nt: TGTGCCAGCAGCCAAAATCCCTCCTACGAGCAGTACTTC; j_gene: TRBJ2-7; v_gene: TRBV27; abundance: -; d_gene: -
CDR3aa: CASSGTGQGNHEQYF; CDR3nt: TGCGCCAGCAGTGGAACGGGACAGGGGAACCACGAGCAGTACTTC; j_gene: TRBJ2-7; v_gene: TRBV10-1; abundance: -; d_gene: TRBD1
CDR3aa: CSGVAMGDSGYPGELFF; CDR3nt: TGCAGCGGGGTCGCAATGGGGGACTCAGGGTACCCCGGGGAGCTGTTTTTT; j_gene: TRBJ2-2; v_gene: TRBV29-1; abundance: -; d_gene: -
CDR3aa: CASSPDRAVSVYEQYF; CDR3nt: TGTGCCAGCAGTCCGGACAGGGCGGTCTCCGTCTACGAGCAGTACTTC; j_gene: TRBJ2-7; v_gene: TRBV28; abundance: once; d_gene: TRBD1
CDR3aa: CASSLHSTYEQYF; CDR3nt: TGCGCCAGCAGCTTGCACAGCACCTACGAGCAGTACTTC; j_gene: TRBJ2-7; v_gene: TRBV5-1; abundance: -; d_gene: -
CDR3aa: CASVGGTANTGELFF; CDR3nt: TGTGCCAGCGTAGGCGGGACAGCGAACACCGGGGAGCTGTTTTTT; j_gene: TRBJ2-2; v_gene: TRBV27; abundance: -; d_gene: -
CDR3aa: CAIRGTPGGNTIYF; CDR3nt: TGTGCCATCAGGGGGACCCCGGGGGGAAACACCATATATTTT; j_gene: TRBJ1-3; v_gene: TRBV10-3; abundance: -; d_gene: -
CDR3aa: CAISELKGHYGYTF; CDR3nt: TGTGCCATCAGTGAGCTCAAGGGGCACTATGGCTACACCTTC; j_gene: TRBJ1-2; v_gene: TRBV10-3; abundance: -; d_gene: -
CDR3aa: CASSFWFGRLETQYF; CDR3nt: TGTGCCAGCAGCTTTTGGTTCGGCCGGCTGGAGACCCAGTACTTC; j_gene: TRBJ2-5; v_gene: TRBV12-1; abundance: -; d_gene: -
CDR3aa: CASTPGRNSFHF; CDR3nt: TGTGCCAGCACCCCGGGTAGGAACTCCTTCCACTTT; j_gene: TRBJ1-6; v_gene: TRBV28; abundance: -; d_gene: -
CDR3aa: CASVGIRAGGAYEQYF; CDR3nt: TGTGCCAGTGTCGGGATCAGAGCGGGAGGGGCCTACGAGCAGTACTTC; j_gene: TRBJ2-7; v_gene: TRBV28; abundance: -; d_gene: TRBD2
CDR3aa: CASSSRTGRGYEQYF; CDR3nt: TGTGCCAGCAGTTCCCGGACAGGGAGGGGATACGAGCAGTACTTC; j_gene: TRBJ2-7; v_gene: TRBV27; abundance: once; d_gene: -
CDR3aa: CASSLSGSYGYTF; CDR3nt: TGTGCCAGCAGTTTATCGGGGTCCTATGGCTACACCTTC; j_gene: TRBJ1-2; v_gene: TRBV28; abundance: -; d_gene: -
CDR3aa: CASSPGFSAGRKNTEAFF; CDR3nt: TGCGCCAGCAGCCCGGGGTTTTCCGCAGGGCGAAAGAACACTGAAGCTTTCTTT; j_gene: TRBJ1-1; v_gene: TRBV5-1; abundance: -; d_gene: -
CDR3aa: CATSRGPDNWQPQHF; CDR3nt: TGTGCCACCAGCAGAGGCCCGGACAATTGGCAGCCCCAGCATTTT; j_gene: TRBJ1-5; v_gene: TRBV15; abundance: -; d_gene: -
CDR3aa: CASSLGTAYGYTF; CDR3nt: TGTGCCAGCAGCCTTGGGACAGCTTATGGCTACACCTTC; j_gene: TRBJ1-2; v_gene: TRBV7-2; abundance: once; d_gene: TRBD1
CDR3aa: CASSLTETGELFF; CDR3nt: TGTGCCAGCAGTTTAACCGAGACCGGGGAGCTGTTTTTT; j_gene: TRBJ2-2; v_gene: TRBV12-3/TRBV12-4; abundance: once; d_gene: -
CDR3aa: CASSLLLSGQPQHF; CDR3nt: TGTGCCAGCAGCTTGCTTTTGTCGGGTCAGCCCCAGCATTTT; j_gene: TRBJ1-5; v_gene: TRBV5-6; abundance: -; d_gene: -
CDR3aa: CASSLGTSGGNTDTQYF; CDR3nt: TGCGCCAGCAGCCTTGGGACTAGCGGGGGGAACACAGATACGCAGTATTTT; j_gene: TRBJ2-3; v_gene: TRBV5-1; abundance: once; d_gene: TRBD2
CDR3aa: CASSLAVGTRGNEQFF; CDR3nt: TGCGCCAGCAGCTTGGCAGTCGGGACTAGGGGTAATGAGCAGTTCTTC; j_gene: TRBJ2-1; v_gene: TRBV5-1; abundance: -; d_gene: TRBD2
CDR3aa: CASSPSGTYEQYF; CDR3nt: TGTGCCAGCAGCCCAAGCGGAACCTACGAGCAGTACTTC; j_gene: TRBJ2-7; v_gene: TRBV6-5; abundance: -; d_gene: -
CDR3aa: CASSPVTGQGGEAFF; CDR3nt: TGTGCCAGCAGCCCAGTTACGGGACAGGGCGGTGAAGCTTTCTTT; j_gene: TRBJ1-1; v_gene: TRBV3-1/TRBV3-2; abundance: -; d_gene: TRBD1
CDR3aa: CASPGLAGGPDETQYF; CDR3nt: TGCGCCAGCCCGGGACTAGCGGGAGGGCCAGATGAGACCCAGTACTTC; j_gene: TRBJ2-5; v_gene: TRBV10-2; abundance: -; d_gene: TRBD2
CDR3aa: CASSQYNRAHEQYF; CDR3nt: TGCGCCAGCAGTCAATACAACAGGGCCCACGAACAGTACTTC; j_gene: TRBJ2-7; v_gene: TRBV23-1; abundance: -; d_gene: -
CDR3aa: CASIGITGDYGYTF; CDR3nt: TGTGCCAGCATCGGGATAACAGGGGACTATGGCTACACCTTC; j_gene: TRBJ1-2; v_gene: TRBV6-5; abundance: -; d_gene: TRBD1
CDR3aa: CASGGGQGYYGYTF; CDR3nt: TGTGCCAGTGGCGGGGGGCAGGGGTACTATGGCTACACCTTC; j_gene: TRBJ1-2; v_gene: TRBV19; abundance: -; d_gene: -
CDR3aa: CASSQETGEPQHF; CDR3nt: TGTGCCAGCAGCCAAGAAACTGGGGAGCCCCAGCATTTT; j_gene: TRBJ1-5; v_gene: TRBV7-9; abundance: -; d_gene: -
CDR3aa: CASRQGRLNTEAFF; CDR3nt: TGTGCCAGTAGGCAAGGACGGCTCAACACTGAAGCTTTCTTT; j_gene: TRBJ1-1; v_gene: TRBV19; abundance: -; d_gene: -
CDR3aa: CASSQGRLANEQFF; CDR3nt: TGTGCCAGCAGCCAAGGGAGACTAGCGAATGAGCAGTTCTTC; j_gene: TRBJ2-1; v_gene: TRBV3-1/TRBV3-2; abundance: once; d_gene: TRBD2
CDR3aa: CASSEAPVVYGYTF; CDR3nt: TGTGCCAGCAGTGAAGCGCCTGTGGTCTATGGCTACACCTTC; j_gene: TRBJ1-2; v_gene: TRBV2; abundance: -; d_gene: -
CDR3aa: CASSPPQIITAEQFF; CDR3nt: TGTGCCAGCAGCCCCCCACAAATCATAACGGCTGAGCAGTTCTTC; j_gene: TRBJ2-1; v_gene: TRBV5-5; abundance: -; d_gene: -
CDR3aa: CASSPRGTGPGYTF; CDR3nt: TGTGCCAGCAGCCCGCGTGGGACAGGTCCTGGCTACACCTTC; j_gene: TRBJ1-2; v_gene: TRBV5-6; abundance: -; d_gene: TRBD1
CDR3aa: CASSLDGTSGQFF; CDR3nt: TGTGCCAGCAGCTTAGATGGGACTAGCGGACAGTTCTTC; j_gene: TRBJ2-1; v_gene: TRBV7-2; abundance: few; d_gene: TRBD2
CDR3aa: CASSSVIWDGGYTF; CDR3nt: TGTGCCAGCAGCTCAGTCATATGGGACGGTGGCTACACCTTC; j_gene: TRBJ1-2; v_gene: TRBV9; abundance: -; d_gene: -
CDR3aa: CASSIGPGLNTEAFF; CDR3nt: TGTGCCAGTAGTATAGGTCCAGGGCTGAACACTGAAGCTTTCTTT; j_gene: TRBJ1-1; v_gene: TRBV19; abundance: -; d_gene: -
CDR3aa: CASSPYPTGNYGYTF; CDR3nt: TGTGCCAGCAGCCCCTATCCTACAGGGAACTATGGCTACACCTTC; j_gene: TRBJ1-2; v_gene: TRBV16; abundance: -; d_gene: -
CDR3aa: CASSFAAGGPGELFF; CDR3nt: TGTGCCAGCAGTTTTGCAGCGGGGGGCCCCGGGGAGCTGTTTTTT; j_gene: TRBJ2-2; v_gene: TRBV28; abundance: -; d_gene: TRBD2
CDR3aa: CASKVSGQGGETQYF; CDR3nt: TGCGCCAGCAAGGTGTCGGGACAGGGAGGAGAGACCCAGTACTTC; j_gene: TRBJ2-5; v_gene: TRBV5-1; abundance: -; d_gene: TRBD1
CDR3aa: CASSFASSYEQYF; CDR3nt: TGCGCCAGCAGCTTCGCCAGCTCCTACGAGCAGTACTTC; j_gene: TRBJ2-7; v_gene: TRBV5-1; abundance: few; d_gene: -
CDR3aa: CSVGMNTEAFF; CDR3nt: TGCAGCGTTGGGATGAACACTGAAGCTTTCTTT; j_gene: TRBJ1-1; v_gene: TRBV29-1; abundance: -; d_gene: -
CDR3aa: CASTSQLDTDTQYF; CDR3nt: TGTGCCAGCACCTCGCAACTGGACACAGATACGCAGTATTTT; j_gene: TRBJ2-3; v_gene: TRBV25-1; abundance: -; d_gene: -
CDR3aa: CASSIVLGGEQYF; CDR3nt: TGTGCCAGTAGTATAGTTTTGGGAGGAGAGCAGTACTTC; j_gene: TRBJ2-7; v_gene: TRBV19; abundance: once; d_gene: -
CDR3aa: CASSPGQGSDTQYF; CDR3nt: TGTGCCAGCAGCCCCGGACAGGGGTCGGATACGCAGTATTTT; j_gene: TRBJ2-3; v_gene: TRBV7-2; abundance: -; d_gene: TRBD1
CDR3aa: CASTLSVGNLNYGYTF; CDR3nt: TGTGCCAGCACCCTTAGCGTCGGGAACTTGAACTATGGCTACACCTTC; j_gene: TRBJ1-2; v_gene: TRBV7-2; abundance: -; d_gene: -
CDR3aa: CASSTYRAGELFF; CDR3nt: TGTGCCAGCAGCACATACCGAGCCGGGGAGCTGTTTTTT; j_gene: TRBJ2-2; v_gene: TRBV2; abundance: once; d_gene: -
CDR3aa: CASSLMGGVSANYGYTF; CDR3nt: TGTGCCAGCAGTTTGATGGGGGGTGTCTCGGCTAACTATGGCTACACCTTC; j_gene: TRBJ1-2; v_gene: TRBV27; abundance: -; d_gene: -